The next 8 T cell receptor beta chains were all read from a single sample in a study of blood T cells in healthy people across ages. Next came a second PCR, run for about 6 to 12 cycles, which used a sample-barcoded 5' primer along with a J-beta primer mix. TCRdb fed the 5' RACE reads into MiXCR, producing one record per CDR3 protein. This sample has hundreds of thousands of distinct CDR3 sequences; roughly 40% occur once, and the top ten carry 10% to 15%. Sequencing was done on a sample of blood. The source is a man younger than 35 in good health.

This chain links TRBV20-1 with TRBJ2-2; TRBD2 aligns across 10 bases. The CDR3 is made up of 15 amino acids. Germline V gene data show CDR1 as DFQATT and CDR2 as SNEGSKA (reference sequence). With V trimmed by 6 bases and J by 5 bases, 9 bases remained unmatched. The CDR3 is CSASPSGLATGELFF. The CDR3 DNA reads TGCAGTGCAAGTCCTTCGGGACTAGCGACCGGGGAGCTGTTTTTT.

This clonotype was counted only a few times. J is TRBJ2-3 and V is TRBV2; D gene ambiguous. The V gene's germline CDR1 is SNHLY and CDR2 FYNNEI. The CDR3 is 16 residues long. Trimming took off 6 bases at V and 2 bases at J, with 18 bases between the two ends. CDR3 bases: TGTGCCAGCAGGGAGACGAAAATGGCAGACACAGATACGCAGTATTTT. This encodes CASRETKMADTDTQYF.

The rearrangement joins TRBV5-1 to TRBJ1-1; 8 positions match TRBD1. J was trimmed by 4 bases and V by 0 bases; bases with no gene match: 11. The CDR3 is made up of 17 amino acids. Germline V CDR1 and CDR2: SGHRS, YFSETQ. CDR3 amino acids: CASSLGQGLSVGTEAFF. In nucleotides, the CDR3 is TGCGCCAGCAGCTTGGGACAGGGGTTGTCGGTAGGCACTGAAGCTTTCTTT.

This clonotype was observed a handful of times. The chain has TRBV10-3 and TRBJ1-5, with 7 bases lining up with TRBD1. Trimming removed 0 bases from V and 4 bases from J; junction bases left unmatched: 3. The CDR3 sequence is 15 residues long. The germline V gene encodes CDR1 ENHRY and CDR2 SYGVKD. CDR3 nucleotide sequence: TGTGCCATCAGTGAGTCAGGGGGCCGTAATCAGCCCCAGCATTTT. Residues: CAISESGGRNQPQHF.

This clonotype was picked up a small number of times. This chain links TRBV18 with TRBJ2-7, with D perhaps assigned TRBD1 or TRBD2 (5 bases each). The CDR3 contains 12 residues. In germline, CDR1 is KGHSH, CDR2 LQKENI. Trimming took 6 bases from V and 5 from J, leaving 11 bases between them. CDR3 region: CASSLGTNEQYF. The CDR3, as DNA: TGTGCCAGCTCCCTCGGGACGAACGAGCAGTACTTC.

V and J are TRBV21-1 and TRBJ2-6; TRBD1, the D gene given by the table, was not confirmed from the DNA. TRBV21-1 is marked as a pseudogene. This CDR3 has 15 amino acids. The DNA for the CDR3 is TGTGCCAGCAGCAGAGCTGGGGGTGGGGCCAACGTCCTGACTTTC. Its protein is CASSRAGGGANVLTF.

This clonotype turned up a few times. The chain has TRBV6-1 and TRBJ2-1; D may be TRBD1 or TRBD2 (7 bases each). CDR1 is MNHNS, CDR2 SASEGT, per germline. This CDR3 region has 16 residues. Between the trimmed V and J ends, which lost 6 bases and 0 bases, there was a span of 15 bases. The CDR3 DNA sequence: TGTGCCAGCAGGGCCCAGGGGGGGAGCTCCTACAATGAGCAGTTCTTC. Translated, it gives CASRAQGGSSYNEQFF.

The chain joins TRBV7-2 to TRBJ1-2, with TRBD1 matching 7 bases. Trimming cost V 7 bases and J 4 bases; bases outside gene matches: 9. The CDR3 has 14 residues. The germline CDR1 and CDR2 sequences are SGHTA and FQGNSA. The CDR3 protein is CASTPAGGIYGYTF. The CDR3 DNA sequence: TGTGCCAGCACCCCGGCAGGGGGAATCTATGGCTACACCTTC.